A single sample gave rise to the 11 T cell receptor beta chains below, sequenced in a study of OX40 agonist ivuxolimab in advanced cancers. Repertoires were generated with immunoSEQ multiplex PCR, while TCRdb's copy carries only in-frame clones and drops some. The repertoire consists of roughly 73,000 clones, with around nine tenths occurring once and the leading ten covering around 2.6%. The sequencing used CD4+ or CD8+ T cells sorted from blood, collected in a trial of the OX40 agonist ivuxolimab. These receptors were obtained from an adult with an advanced solid tumor such as melanoma, head and neck, liver or kidney cancer.

The genes are TRBV5-1 and TRBJ2-4, with 8 bases that match TRBD1. The V and J ends lost 2 bases and 0 bases, in that order; junction bases with no gene match: 1. This CDR3 contains 15 residues. The germline V gene encodes CDR1 SGHRS and CDR2 YFSETQ. As DNA, the CDR3 is TGCGCCAGCAGCTTACAGGGGGTAGCCAAAAACATTCAGTACTTC. This codes for CASSLQGVAKNIQYF. Using reference TRBV5-1 and TRBJ2-4 for the parts outside the CDR3, the full variable domain is KAGVTQTPRYLIKTRGQQVTLSCSPISGHRSVSWYQQTPGQGLQFLFEYFSETQRNKGNFPGRFSGRQFSNSRSEMNVSTLELGDSALYLCASSLQGVAKNIQYFGAGTRLSVL.

This clone was seen a single time. V gene TRBV28 combines with J gene TRBJ2-7, with a tentative D call TRBD2 (6 bases). The CDR3 sequence is 14 residues long. V lost 8 bases and J lost 4, with 18 bases in between. Germline values: CDR1 MDHEN, CDR2 SYDVKM. CDR3 coding DNA: TGTGCCAGCTCCAAAGGGGCGGGAAAATACGAGCAGTACTTC. The encoded protein is CASSKGAGKYEQYF.

This rearrangement joins TRBV7-9 to TRBJ2-1; D perhaps matches TRBD2 (7 bases). V lost 2 bases to trimming and J lost 3 bases, with 14 bases between them. The CDR3 covers 16 residues. The V gene's germline CDR1 is SEHNR and CDR2 FQNEAQ (reference sequence). The CDR3 spells CASSLTGGPYYNEQFF. The CDR3 DNA follows: TGTGCCAGCAGCTTAACGGGGGGCCCCTACTACAATGAGCAGTTCTTC.

The chain has TRBV6-1 and TRBJ2-1; tentatively, D is TRBD2 (5 bases). The CDR3 consists of 14 residues. The V end was cut by 7 bases, the J end by 3 bases, with 13 bases between. Germline CDR1 reads MNHNS; CDR2 reads SASEGT. The CDR3 region is CASTIPGYYNEQFF. In DNA form, the CDR3 reads TGTGCCAGCACGATCCCGGGGTACTACAATGAGCAGTTCTTC.

The CDR3 sequence: CASSLEGLQYF. As DNA, the CDR3 is TGCGCCAGCAGCTTGGAGGGACTACAGTACTTC. This rearrangement joins TRBV5-1 to TRBJ2-7; 7 nucleotides match TRBD2. The trim removed 0 bases at V and 10 bases at J, leaving 1 base unmatched. CDR1 and CDR2 (germline): SGHRS, YFSETQ. CDR3 size: 11 residues.

The CDR3 protein is CASSYDLGGTNEKLFF. CDR3 DNA sequence: TGTGCCAGCAGTTACGATTTAGGCGGGACTAATGAAAAACTGTTTTTT. The rearrangement joins TRBV6-6 to TRBJ1-4; D gene unclear. The V and J ends lost 2 bases and 2 bases respectively, with 12 bases between them. This CDR3 has 16 amino acids. Germline lookup yields CDR1 MNHNY and CDR2 SVGAGI (reference sequence).

The chain couples TRBV7-2 to TRBJ1-1; perhaps TRBD1 as D (5 bases). V dropped 5 bases and J dropped 1 base, with 23 bases sitting between them. Per the germline V gene, CDR1 is SGHTA and CDR2 is FQGNSA. This CDR3 region has 18 residues. CDR3 bases: TGTGCCAGCAGCCCCGGGGCGGGGGGATGGCGTGGGAACACTGAAGCTTTCTTT. It encodes CASSPGAGGWRGNTEAFF.

V gene TRBV19 combines with J gene TRBJ1-1; TRBD1 matches at 10 bases. The CDR3 is made up of 14 amino acids. Trimming at V came to 4 bases and at J to 4 bases, leaving 3 bases not matched to a gene. Germline V gives CDR1 LNHDA, CDR2 SQIVND (reference sequence). CDR3 amino acids: CASSTRTGGTEAFF. The CDR3 region has the DNA TGTGCCAGTAGTACAAGGACAGGGGGCACTGAAGCTTTCTTT.

The J gene is TRBJ2-6, the V gene TRBV4-2; D remains unclear. Germline V gene lookup returns CDR1 LGHNA and CDR2 YNFKEQ. Trimming left V 0 bases short and J 2 bases short, with 11 bases between. This CDR3 contains 17 residues. The CDR3, as DNA: TGTGCCAGCAGCCAAGATTCCGGAAGGACTGGGGCCAACGTCCTGACTTTC. It translates to CASSQDSGRTGANVLTF.

The chain has TRBV5-6 and TRBJ1-2; D not certain. This CDR3 is 15 amino acids long. The germline gives CDR1 SGHDT, CDR2 YYEEEE. V lost 1 base and J lost 1, with 11 bases in between. CDR3 loop: CASSLNGRLNYGYTF. DNA of the CDR3: TGTGCCAGCAGCTTGAACGGGAGACTTAACTATGGCTACACCTTC.

Of note for this clone: The same CDR3 arises from other DNA sequences in this sample as well. The J gene is TRBJ2-5, the V gene TRBV28; weak D call: TRBD1 (6 bases). CDR3 length: 13 residues. V was clipped by 5 bases and J by 3 bases, with 10 bases between them. Germline lookup yields CDR1 MDHEN and CDR2 SYDVKM. This CDR3 reads CASSQGTEETQYF. CDR3 coding DNA: TGTGCCAGCAGTCAGGGGACGGAAGAGACCCAGTACTTC. Filled out from reference TRBV28 and TRBJ2-5, the complete variable domain reads DVKVTQSSRYLVKRTGEKVFLECVQDMDHENMFWYRQDPGLGLRLIYFSYDVKMKEKGDIPEGYSVSREKKERFSLILESASTNQTSMYLCASSQGTEETQYFGPGTRLLVL.